The clone carrying this TCR beta chain was seen ten or more times. Germline V gives CDR1 LGHNA, CDR2 YNFKEQ. This CDR3 is 16 amino acids long. V gave up 0 bases and J gave up 2 bases, with 11 bases separating them. A single record per CDR3 protein comes from TCRdb applying MiXCR to the RT-PCR reads. The sample has some 550,000 distinct CDR3 sequences, roughly 25% seen once. The entry originates in a study of response to subunit inactivated influenza vaccine. These data also formed part of another study, on T cells expressing NK-cell markers. In that study: The authors generated TCR beta cDNA through 5'RACE template switching with UMIs.

The V and J genes are TRBV4-2 and TRBJ2-4; unclear D gene. This TCR was sampled from a man over 45 who received an inactivated influenza vaccine. The input for sequencing was CD4+ T cells sorted from PBMCs, taken roughly 12 days after vaccination. CDR3 region: CASSQDLLLTKNIQYF. CDR3 DNA: TGTGCCAGCAGCCAAGATCTGCTTCTGACCAAAAACATTCAGTACTTC.